These 20 T cell receptor beta chains came from one sample sequenced in a study of identical twins. Using its own MiXCR run on the 5' RACE reads, TCRdb lists one record per CDR3 protein. The sample consists of 200,000 to 250,000 distinct CDR3 sequences, around 6.8% of them appearing once. The same data also contributed to another study, on yellow fever vaccine responses in identical twins.

Sequenced sample: memory (CD45RO+) T cells sorted from blood. The receptor set was obtained from a woman in her late teens or twenties in good health.

This clonotype was recorded at least ten times. The V and J genes are TRBV7-9 and TRBJ1-4; no definite D call. Trimming removed 2 bases at V and 8 bases at J, with 12 bases between. The CDR3 contains 14 residues. Germline lookup yields CDR1 SEHNR and CDR2 FQNEAQ (reference sequence). The CDR3 region is CASSLRIADEKLFF. CDR3 nucleotide sequence: TGTGCCAGCAGCTTACGCATTGCGGACGAAAAACTGTTTTTT.

The table lists this clonotype with many counts. The chain carries TRBV5-1 and TRBJ1-3; possibly TRBD1 for D (5 bases). The germline gives CDR1 SGHRS, CDR2 YFSETQ. This CDR3 is 17 amino acids long. V dropped 3 bases and J dropped 9 bases, with 25 bases sitting between them. CDR3 nucleotides: TGCGCCAGCAGCTCGGGCTTACTAGGGACCGGTTCCCCCACCATATATTTT. Protein product: CASSSGLLGTGSPTIYF.

In this sample, this clonotype turned up a few times. CDR3 sequence reads: CAISDGNGSNQPQHF. CDR3 nucleotides: TGTGCCATCAGTGACGGAAACGGTAGCAATCAGCCCCAGCATTTT. The chain carries TRBV10-3 and TRBJ1-5; no reliable D call. Trimming pared 3 bases from V and 0 bases from J, leaving 9 bases between. From germline, CDR1 is ENHRY and CDR2 SYGVKD. This CDR3 spans 15 amino acids.

Many counts were recorded for this clonotype. This chain links TRBV12-3 or TRBV12-4 with TRBJ2-7; 10 bases are shared with TRBD2. This CDR3 is built from 17 residues. V lost 6 bases and J lost 0; bases outside the gene matches: 11. CDR3 DNA sequence: TGTGCCAGCAGCCGGGGCCCCCTAGCGGGAGCCTCCTACGAGCAGTACTTC. It encodes CASSRGPLAGASYEQYF.

This clonotype was seen many times. The V call is TRBV7-8, the J call TRBJ2-3, with D possibly matching TRBD2 (6 bases). V shed 3 bases and J shed 4 bases, with 17 bases lying between them. Looked up from germline, CDR1 is SGHVS and CDR2 is FQNEAQ. CDR3 length equals 16 residues. The CDR3, as DNA: TGTGCCAGCAGCTTCGAGGGACTCCTCCTCGCAGATACGCAGTATTTT. This translates into CASSFEGLLLADTQYF. The full variable domain, in which reference TRBV7-8 and TRBJ2-3 provide the parts outside the CDR3, is GAGVSQSPRYKVAKRGQDVALRCDPISGHVSLFWYQQALGQGPEFLTYFQNEAQLDKSGLPSDRFFAERPEGSVSTLKIQRTQQEDSAVYLCASSFEGLLLADTQYFGPGTRLTVL.

This clonotype was detected only a few times. The genes are TRBV11-1 and TRBJ2-2, with TRBD1 matching 7 bases. CDR1 and CDR2 from the germline V gene are SGHAT and FQDESV (reference sequence). The trim removed 1 base at V and 5 bases at J, leaving 7 bases unmatched. The CDR3 consists of 16 residues. The CDR3 coding sequence is TGTGCCAGCAGCTTAGTGGCGGACAGGTTAACCGGGGAGCTGTTTTTT. Translating gives CASSLVADRLTGELFF. The whole variable domain, remainder taken from reference TRBV11-1 and TRBJ2-2, is EAEVAQSPRYKITEKSQAVAFWCDPISGHATLYWYRQILGQGPELLVQFQDESVVDDSQLPKDRFSAERLKGVDSTLKIQPAELGDSAMYLCASSLVADRLTGELFFGEGSRLTVL.

This clonotype was observed at least ten times. The V call is TRBV20-1, the J call TRBJ1-5, with D perhaps TRBD1 (5 bases). V lost 6 bases and J lost 2, with 17 bases in between. The germline CDR1 and CDR2 sequences are DFQATT and SNEGSKA (reference sequence). The CDR3 consists of 15 residues. The CDR3 sequence: CSADHGGLGNQPQHF. DNA for the CDR3: TGCAGTGCCGACCACGGGGGTTTGGGCAATCAGCCCCAGCATTTT.

This clonotype appeared many times. The chain combines TRBV24-1 with TRBJ2-3; the D gene could be TRBD1 or TRBD2 (5 bases each). V was shortened by 0 bases and J by 0 bases, with 6 bases between the two germline ends. The CDR3 has 15 residues. Germline lookup yields CDR1 KGHDR and CDR2 SFDVKD. The CDR3 DNA is TGTGCCACCAGTGATTTGCGGGACAGCACAGATACGCAGTATTTT. Translated, it gives CATSDLRDSTDTQYF.

The J gene is TRBJ1-2, the V gene TRBV7-2, with unresolved D. The CDR3 sequence is 13 residues long. The germline V and J ends were trimmed by 2 bases and 4 bases, with 8 bases remaining between them. Germline V CDR1 and CDR2: SGHTA, FQGNSA. This CDR3 is CASSLSVSYGYTF. CDR3 DNA: TGTGCCAGCAGCTTATCTGTCAGCTATGGCTACACCTTC.

The chain uses TRBV6-2 or TRBV6-3 and TRBJ2-1, with 9 bases identical to TRBD1. The V gene's germline CDR1 is MNHEY and CDR2 SVGEGT. The CDR3 is 18 amino acids. V shed 5 bases, J shed 4 bases, and the junction held 15 bases outside the gene matches. The CDR3 spells CASSRQAGTGREYNEQFF. The CDR3 DNA is TGTGCCAGCAGTCGTCAAGCCGGGACAGGGAGGGAGTACAATGAGCAGTTCTTC.

This clonotype was detected ten times or more. This chain links TRBV2 with TRBJ2-1; 10 nucleotides align to TRBD2. J was trimmed by 7 bases and V by 4 bases; bases with no gene match: 7. This CDR3 comprises 15 residues. Germline CDR1 is SNHLY and CDR2 is FYNNEI. CDR3 in amino acids: CASSGTSGLRNEQFF. The CDR3 DNA reads TGTGCCAGCAGTGGGACTAGCGGTCTGCGTAATGAGCAGTTCTTC.

This clonotype was seen more than once but under ten times. This chain uses TRBV6-2 or TRBV6-3 with TRBJ2-4; the D gene is possibly TRBD1 (6 bases). Germline CDR1 MNHEY, CDR2 SVGEGT. V shed 5 bases and J shed 5 bases, with 13 bases lying between them. CDR3 length equals 14 residues. As DNA, the CDR3 is TGTGCCAGCAGTACCCGGGACATACAAAACATTCAGTACTTC. This codes for CASSTRDIQNIQYF.

The gene calls are TRBV10-3 and TRBJ2-1; no firm D call. CDR1 and CDR2 (germline): ENHRY, SYGVKD. The CDR3 runs to 11 residues. V lost 7 bases to trimming and J lost 10 bases, with 11 bases between them. The CDR3 loop reads CAIKQTSEQFF. Written as DNA, the CDR3 is TGTGCCATCAAACAAACGAGCGAGCAGTTCTTC.

This clonotype was counted ten times or more. The chain has TRBV5-1 and TRBJ2-3; 10 nucleotides align to TRBD2. The V segment lost 1 base and the J segment 5 bases; nucleotides outside the gene matches: 10. Germline V gene lookup returns CDR1 SGHRS and CDR2 YFSETQ. The CDR3 totals 17 residues. Written as DNA, the CDR3 is TGCGCCAGCAGCTTGAATGGTGCTAGCGGGGGCGGAGATACGCAGTATTTT. Translated: CASSLNGASGGGDTQYF.

This clonotype has only one observation. The V gene is TRBV6-5, the J gene TRBJ2-5; weak D call: TRBD1 (6 bases). Deletions cut 2 bases from V and 4 bases from J, with 11 bases between. The CDR3 covers 14 residues. Germline CDR1 and CDR2: MNHEY and SVGAGI. CDR3 sequence (DNA): TGTGCCAGCAGTTACCAGGGGATCGGAGAGACCCAGTACTTC. Translating gives CASSYQGIGETQYF.

In this sample, this clonotype turned up a few times. The CDR3 region has the DNA TGTGCCAGCAGCTTCGTCAGGGACGGAGAGACCCAGTACTTC. Protein product: CASSFVRDGETQYF. The chain couples TRBV5-4 to TRBJ2-5, with D tentatively TRBD1 or TRBD2 (5 bases each). The length of the CDR3 is 14 residues. The V end was cut by 2 bases, the J end by 4 bases, with 12 bases between. The germline gives CDR1 SGHNT, CDR2 YYREEE (reference sequence).

This chain connects TRBV20-1 to TRBJ2-7; D ambiguous. V gave up 6 bases and J gave up 6 bases, with 12 bases separating them. This CDR3 spans 11 amino acids. Germline V gene data show CDR1 as DFQATT and CDR2 as SNEGSKA (reference sequence). The chain's CDR3 is CSALLLIEQYF. The CDR3 DNA is TGCAGTGCCTTACTTCTGATCGAGCAGTACTTC.

In this sample, this clonotype turned up many times. The chain employs TRBV5-1 and TRBJ2-2; possibly TRBD2 for D (6 bases). Germline V gives CDR1 SGHRS, CDR2 YFSETQ. V was pared by 2 bases and J by 0 bases, with 14 bases between. The CDR3 length is 17 residues. CDR3 nucleotide sequence: TGCGCCAGCAGCTTTGTCGTCGGGGGTGCGAACACCGGGGAGCTGTTTTTT. Translation: CASSFVVGGANTGELFF.

This chain joins TRBV3-1 and TRBJ2-3; D is perhaps TRBD2 (6 bases). The germline V and J ends were trimmed by 1 base and 2 bases, with 13 bases remaining between them. Per the germline V gene, CDR1 is LGHDT and CDR2 is YNNKEL (reference sequence). This CDR3 region has 16 residues. The CDR3 region has the DNA TGTGCCAGCAGCCAAGGTCTGACGGGGGACACAGATACGCAGTATTTT. Its protein is CASSQGLTGDTDTQYF.

In its sample, this clonotype was seen a few times. The genes are TRBV11-2 and TRBJ1-2; 7 positions agree with TRBD1. The V segment lost 4 bases and the J segment 6 bases; nucleotides outside the gene matches: 11. CDR1 and CDR2 (germline): SGHAT, FQNNGV. The CDR3 contains 15 residues. In DNA form, the CDR3 reads TGTGCCAGCAGCTATAGAGGACAGGCTTGGGATGGCTACACCTTC. This sequence encodes CASSYRGQAWDGYTF.